Below, one T cell receptor beta chain is given with its context. Source study methods: Reference gene primer amplification gave estimated nucleated cell counts. Assay used: immunoSEQ multiplex PCR; TCRdb lists only in-frame clones, some missing. V, J and clone size are those of that table, while D and trimming were read from the DNA. Of about 230,000 clones in the sample, about 84% are singletons; the top ten hold approximately 1.8%. This sample is drawn from a study of blood T cell repertoires in COVID-19. Study as a whole: Italy, Spain and the United States were the sources of the convalescent and acute COVID-19 samples. Nucleic acid was either cDNA or gDNA, and it came from T cells, B-cell-depleted T cells, or PBMCs.

In terms of age and location, participants ranged from roughly 18 to 95 years and lived in about 25 US areas. The CDR3 consists of 16 residues. Trimming took 0 bases from V and 0 from J, leaving 9 bases between them. Per the germline V gene, CDR1 is MNHEY and CDR2 is SVGEGT. The source is a man in his sixties who had recovered from COVID-19. Sequenced material: PBMCs or T cells enriched from blood (not recorded which). The chain couples TRBV6-2 or TRBV6-3 to TRBJ1-5, with D maybe TRBD1 (6 bases). The CDR3 bases are TGTGCCAGCAGTTACTCACAGGGAAATAGCAATCAGCCCCAGCATTTT. This translates into CASSYSQGNSNQPQHF.